The rows below give T cell receptor beta chains drawn from one sample of a study of T cells in Graves' hyperthyroidism and ophthalmopathy. Each CDR3 protein is one row after TCRdb ran MiXCR on the multiplex PCR reads. The sample yields 560,000 or so distinct CDR3 sequences, 35% to 55% seen once. Sequencing was carried out using peripheral blood or thyroid tissue (not recorded which). The receptor source for this set is a woman between 18 and 30 years old with Graves' hyperthyroidism. CDR3s include the opening cysteine and the closing phenylalanine or tryptophan. Fields, in order: CDR3 DNA, CDR3 protein, clone size, D gene, J gene, V gene. A D gene is named only where the DNA matches it firmly. Clone size, where shown, is once, few, many, or a class for clones that have expanded.

CDR3 DNA: TGTGCCAGCAGTTCGCGGCGGGCAGGGATCGCGGAGACCCAGTACTTC; CDR3 protein: CASSSRRAGIAETQYF; clone size: NA; D gene: NA; J gene: TRBJ2-5; V gene: TRBV24-1
CDR3 DNA: TGTGCCAGTAGTATCGGGAGGAAGCGGGAAAAACCGTTTTTT; CDR3 protein: CASSIGRKREKPFF; clone size: once; D gene: NA; J gene: TRBJ1-4; V gene: TRBV19
CDR3 DNA: TGCGCCAGCAGCTCACAGGGTACCGGAGAGTCCCAGTACTTC; CDR3 protein: CASSSQGTGESQYF; clone size: NA; D gene: NA; J gene: TRBJ2-5; V gene: TRBV5-1
CDR3 DNA: TGTGCCAGCAGCCGAATTACAGGGGTAAAACTGTTTTTT; CDR3 protein: CASSRITGVKLFF; clone size: many; D gene: TRBD1; J gene: TRBJ1-4; V gene: TRBV7-9
CDR3 DNA: TGTGCCAGCAGCTCCAGAACCTCCTACACTGAAGCTTTCTTT; CDR3 protein: CASSSRTSYTEAFF; clone size: many; D gene: NA; J gene: TRBJ1-1; V gene: TRBV7-8
CDR3 DNA: TGTGCCAGCAGTGACGGAGGGGACACTGAAGCTTTCTTT; CDR3 protein: CASSDGGDTEAFF; clone size: NA; D gene: NA; J gene: TRBJ1-1; V gene: TRBV6-4
CDR3 DNA: TGTGCCATTTCAGGGGACGGAAACACCATATATTTT; CDR3 protein: CAISGDGNTIYF; clone size: few; D gene: NA; J gene: TRBJ1-3; V gene: TRBV10-3
CDR3 DNA: TGTGCCAGTAGTATCGGAGGCACAGATACGCAGTATTTT; CDR3 protein: CASSIGGTDTQYF; clone size: NA; D gene: NA; J gene: TRBJ2-3; V gene: TRBV19
CDR3 DNA: TGCAGCGTTGAAGACCATACGACGGGCGAGCAGTACTTC; CDR3 protein: CSVEDHTTGEQYF; clone size: few; D gene: NA; J gene: TRBJ2-7; V gene: TRBV29-1
CDR3 DNA: TGTGCCATCAGTTACAATACCGACAGGGAGCAGTACTTC; CDR3 protein: CAISYNTDREQYF; clone size: NA; D gene: NA; J gene: TRBJ2-7; V gene: TRBV6-5
CDR3 DNA: TGTGCCAGCAGTAAAGGACGCACAGGGGAGCTGTTTTTT; CDR3 protein: CASSKGRTGELFF; clone size: NA; D gene: NA; J gene: TRBJ2-2; V gene: TRBV7-9
CDR3 DNA: TGTGCCAGCAGCGCAGACGTTGGGGGCAGGGACTTC; CDR3 protein: CASSADVGGRDF; clone size: NA; D gene: NA; J gene: TRBJ2-5; V gene: TRBV7-2
CDR3 DNA: TGCAGCCAGAGGAAGTACCAAGAGACCCAGTACTTC; CDR3 protein: CSQRKYQETQYF; clone size: NA; D gene: NA; J gene: TRBJ2-5; V gene: TRBV29-1
CDR3 DNA: TGCAGCGTTGAAACGGGGGGCGATGAAAAACTGTTTTTT; CDR3 protein: CSVETGGDEKLFF; clone size: NA; D gene: NA; J gene: TRBJ1-4; V gene: TRBV29-1
CDR3 DNA: TGTGCCAGCAGCCCGCAAGGGAGTTTCAACTCTGGGGCCAACGTCCTGACTTTC; CDR3 protein: CASSPQGSFNSGANVLTF; clone size: few; D gene: NA; J gene: TRBJ2-6; V gene: TRBV5-1
CDR3 DNA: TGTGCCAGCAGTGAACCTACAGGGAGCCGGGGGTCACCCCTCCACTTT; CDR3 protein: CASSEPTGSRGSPLHF; clone size: NA; D gene: NA; J gene: TRBJ1-6; V gene: TRBV25-1
CDR3 DNA: TGTGCCAGCAGTGTCCGCAGGACAGGTCATGAAGCTTTC; CDR3 protein: CASSVRRTGHEAF; clone size: NA; D gene: TRBD1; J gene: TRBJ2-6; V gene: TRBV2